Below, 7 T cell receptor beta chains from the same sample are listed, as sequenced in a study of beta chain features in type 1 diabetes. Expressed TCRB transcripts were sequenced because the entire RNA isolate underwent reverse transcription. TCRdb's table, derived via immunoSEQ multiplex PCR, lists solely in-frame clones and lacks some. The data show 680,000 or so clones, with 15% to 17% seen just once and about 0.093% held by the top ten. The sequencing input was naive CD4+ T cells from blood. Receptors were obtained from a man between 18 and 35 years old in good health.

The chain joins TRBV7-2 to TRBJ2-5; a possible D gene is TRBD1 (6 bases). The CDR3 runs to 14 residues. Trimming removed 2 bases from V and 5 bases from J, with 12 bases in between. Germline CDR1 SGHTA, CDR2 FQGNSA. CDR3 sequence (DNA): TGTGCCAGCAGCTTACCGGGACATTTTGAGACCCAGTACTTC. It encodes CASSLPGHFETQYF.

This clone was seen a few times. This CDR3 is CASSPGVAGSTDTQYF. The CDR3 bases are TGTGCCAGCAGCCCCGGGGTAGCGGGGAGCACAGATACGCAGTATTTT. This chain uses TRBV4-2 with TRBJ2-3; 8 nucleotides line up with TRBD2. This CDR3 contains 16 residues. CDR1 is LGHNA and CDR2 is YNFKEQ in the germline V gene. The ends lost 4 bases at V and 0 bases at J; junction bases unmatched: 6.

Comments on this clone: The sample has other DNA sequences that encode this CDR3 too. The chain links TRBV2 to TRBJ2-2; 8 bases agree with TRBD1. CDR3 size: 14 residues. The V gene end was trimmed by 6 bases and the J gene end by 2 bases; junction bases not matched to a gene: 2. In germline, CDR1 is SNHLY, CDR2 FYNNEI. The CDR3 bases are TGTGCCAGCAGCGGACAGGGAAACACCGGGGAGCTGTTTTTT. Translation: CASSGQGNTGELFF.

This clone was observed a few times. The J gene is TRBJ2-1, the V gene TRBV7-9; 14 bases fit TRBD2. The CDR3 is made up of 17 amino acids. Germline trimming cut 0 bases from V and 4 bases from J; bases unmatched to any gene: 2. Germline values: CDR1 SEHNR, CDR2 FQNEAQ (reference sequence). The CDR3 spells CASSLATSGRVYNEQFF. For the CDR3, the DNA is TGTGCCAGCAGCTTAGCGACTAGCGGGAGGGTATACAATGAGCAGTTCTTC.

CDR3: CASSRGLQSLNEQFF. For the CDR3, the DNA is TGTGCCAGTAGTAGGGGACTTCAATCCCTCAATGAGCAGTTCTTC. The chain links TRBV19 to TRBJ2-1, with a possible D match to TRBD2 (6 bases). Germline V gene sequence: CDR1 LNHDA, CDR2 SQIVND (reference sequence). V lost 4 bases and J lost 6, with 16 bases in between. The CDR3 runs 15 residues.

The chain carries TRBV5-6 and TRBJ1-4; TRBD1 matches 10 bases. CDR1 and CDR2 (germline): SGHDT, YYEEEE. J gave up 14 bases and V 3 bases, and 16 bases lay outside the gene matches. CDR3 size: 16 residues. The CDR3 DNA sequence: TGTGCCAGCAGCTCGGCACTGACAGGGGGCTCATTAGGGCTGTTTTTT. Translating it yields CASSSALTGGSLGLFF.

As concerns this clone: Other DNA sequences in the sample encode the same CDR3. The chain carries TRBV20-1 and TRBJ1-2; D might be TRBD1 (5 bases). This CDR3 has 11 amino acids. Germline CDR1 reads DFQATT; CDR2 reads SNEGSKA (reference sequence). Trimming pared 6 bases from V and 7 bases from J, leaving 12 bases between. Here the CDR3 DNA reads TGCAGTGCCTCCGGGGGTGGTGGCTACACCTTC. Protein sequence: CSASGGGGYTF.